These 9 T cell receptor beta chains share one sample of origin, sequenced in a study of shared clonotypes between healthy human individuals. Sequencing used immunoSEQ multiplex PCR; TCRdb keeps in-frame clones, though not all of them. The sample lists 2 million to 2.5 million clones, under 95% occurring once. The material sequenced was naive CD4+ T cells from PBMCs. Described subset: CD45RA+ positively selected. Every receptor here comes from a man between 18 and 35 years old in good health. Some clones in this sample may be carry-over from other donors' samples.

CDR3 coding DNA: TGTGCCAGCAGTTTTTACAGTAACTATGGCTACACCTTC. Translated: CASSFYSNYGYTF. The V gene is TRBV28, the J gene TRBJ1-2; D unresolved. The V and J ends lost 3 bases and 1 base respectively, with 6 bases between them. CDR3 length: 13 residues. CDR1 and CDR2 from the germline V gene are MDHEN and SYDVKM.

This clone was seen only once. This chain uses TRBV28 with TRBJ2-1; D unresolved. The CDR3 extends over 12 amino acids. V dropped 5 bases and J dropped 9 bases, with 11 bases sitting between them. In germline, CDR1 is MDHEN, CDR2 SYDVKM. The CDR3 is CASSLRSTEQFF. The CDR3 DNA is TGTGCCAGCAGTCTGAGAAGTACTGAGCAGTTCTTC.

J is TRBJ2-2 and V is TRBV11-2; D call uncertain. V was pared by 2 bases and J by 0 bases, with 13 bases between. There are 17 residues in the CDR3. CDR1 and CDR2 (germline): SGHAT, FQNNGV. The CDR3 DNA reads TGTGCCAGCAGCTTATTGATAACAGTGACGAACACCGGGGAGCTGTTTTTT. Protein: CASSLLITVTNTGELFF.

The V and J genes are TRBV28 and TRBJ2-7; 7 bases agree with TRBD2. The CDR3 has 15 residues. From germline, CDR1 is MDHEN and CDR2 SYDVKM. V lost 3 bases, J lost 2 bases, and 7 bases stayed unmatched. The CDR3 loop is CASSLTGLSTYEQYF. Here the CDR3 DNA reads TGTGCCAGCAGTTTGACGGGACTAAGTACCTACGAGCAGTACTTC.

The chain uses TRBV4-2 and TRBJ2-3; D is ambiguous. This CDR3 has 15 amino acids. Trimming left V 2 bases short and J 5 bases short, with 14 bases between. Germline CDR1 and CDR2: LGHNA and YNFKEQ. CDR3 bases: TGTGCCAGCAGCCAAACCCCAAATGCCTTAGATACGCAGTATTTT. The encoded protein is CASSQTPNALDTQYF.

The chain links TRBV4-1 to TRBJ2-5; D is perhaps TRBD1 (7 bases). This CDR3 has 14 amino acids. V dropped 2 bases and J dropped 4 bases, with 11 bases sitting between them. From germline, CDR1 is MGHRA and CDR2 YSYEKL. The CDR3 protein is CASSQNQGGETQYF. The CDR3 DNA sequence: TGCGCCAGCAGCCAAAACCAGGGGGGAGAGACCCAGTACTTC.

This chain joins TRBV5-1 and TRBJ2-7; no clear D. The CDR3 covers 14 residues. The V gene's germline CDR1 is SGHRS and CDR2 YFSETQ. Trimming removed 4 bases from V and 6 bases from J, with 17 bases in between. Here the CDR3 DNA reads TGCGCCAGCAGCGACACGGTGACCCAAGGCGAGCAGTACTTC. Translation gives CASSDTVTQGEQYF.

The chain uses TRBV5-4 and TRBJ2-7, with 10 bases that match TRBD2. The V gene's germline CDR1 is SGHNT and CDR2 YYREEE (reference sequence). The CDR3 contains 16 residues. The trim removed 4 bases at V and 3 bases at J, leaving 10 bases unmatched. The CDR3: CASSEEPGLAFYEQYF. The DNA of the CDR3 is TGTGCCAGCAGCGAAGAACCGGGACTAGCGTTCTACGAGCAGTACTTC.

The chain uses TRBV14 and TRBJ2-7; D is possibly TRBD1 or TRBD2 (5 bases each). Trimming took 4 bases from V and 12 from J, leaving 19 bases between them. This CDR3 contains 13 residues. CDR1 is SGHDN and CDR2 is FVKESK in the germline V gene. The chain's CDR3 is CASSLRGAELPYF. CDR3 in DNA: TGTGCCAGCAGCCTCCGGGGCGCGGAACTTCCGTACTTC. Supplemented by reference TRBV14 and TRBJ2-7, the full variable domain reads EAGVTQFPSHSVIEKGQTVTLRCDPISGHDNLYWYRRVMGKEIKFLLHFVKESKQDESGMPNNRFLAERTGGTYSTLKVQPAELEDSGVYFCASSLRGAELPYFGPGTRLTVT.